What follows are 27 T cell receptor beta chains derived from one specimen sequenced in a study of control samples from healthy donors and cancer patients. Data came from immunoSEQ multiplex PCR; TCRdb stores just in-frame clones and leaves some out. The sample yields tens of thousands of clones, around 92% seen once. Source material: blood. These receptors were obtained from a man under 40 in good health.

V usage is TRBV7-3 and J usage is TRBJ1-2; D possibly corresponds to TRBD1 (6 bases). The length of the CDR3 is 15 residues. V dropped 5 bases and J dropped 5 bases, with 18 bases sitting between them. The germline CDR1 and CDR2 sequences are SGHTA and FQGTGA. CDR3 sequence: CASSPVPGDGYGYTF. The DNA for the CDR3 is TGTGCCAGCAGCCCAGTCCCAGGGGACGGATATGGCTACACCTTC.

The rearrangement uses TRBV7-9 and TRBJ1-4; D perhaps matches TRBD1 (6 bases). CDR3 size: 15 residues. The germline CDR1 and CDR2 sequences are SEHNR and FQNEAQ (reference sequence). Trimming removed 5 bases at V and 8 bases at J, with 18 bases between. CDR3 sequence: CASSRGWGRREKLFF. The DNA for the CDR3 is TGTGCCAGCAGCCGAGGCTGGGGGCGGCGGGAAAAACTGTTTTTT. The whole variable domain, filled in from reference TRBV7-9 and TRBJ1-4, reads DTGVSQNPRHKITKRGQNVTFRCDPISEHNRLYWYRQTLGQGPEFLTYFQNEAQLEKSRLLSDRFSAERPKGSFSTLEIQRTEQGDSAMYLCASSRGWGRREKLFFGSGTQLSVL.

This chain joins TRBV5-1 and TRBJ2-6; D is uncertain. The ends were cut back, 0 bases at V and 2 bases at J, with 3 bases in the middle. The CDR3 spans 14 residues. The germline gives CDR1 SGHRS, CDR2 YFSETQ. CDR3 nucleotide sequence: TGCGCCAGCAGCTTGGAGACTGGGGCCAACGTCCTGACTTTC. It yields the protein CASSLETGANVLTF.

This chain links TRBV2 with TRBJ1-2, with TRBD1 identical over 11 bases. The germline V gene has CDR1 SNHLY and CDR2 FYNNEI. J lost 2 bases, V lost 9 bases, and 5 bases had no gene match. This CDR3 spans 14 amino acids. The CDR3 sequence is CARGTGGKNYGYTF. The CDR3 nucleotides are TGTGCCAGGGGGACAGGGGGGAAGAACTATGGCTACACCTTC.

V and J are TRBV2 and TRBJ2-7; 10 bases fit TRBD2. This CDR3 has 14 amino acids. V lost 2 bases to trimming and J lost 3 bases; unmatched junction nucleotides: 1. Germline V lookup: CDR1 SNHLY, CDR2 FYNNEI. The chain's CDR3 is CASSELAGVYEQYF. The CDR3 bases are TGTGCCAGCAGTGAACTAGCGGGAGTCTACGAGCAGTACTTC. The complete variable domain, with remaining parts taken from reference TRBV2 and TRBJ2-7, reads EPEVTQTPSHQVTQMGQEVILRCVPISNHLYFYWYRQILGQKVEFLVSFYNNEISEKSEIFDDQFSVERPDGSNFTLKIRSTKLEDSAMYFCASSELAGVYEQYFGPGTRLTVT.

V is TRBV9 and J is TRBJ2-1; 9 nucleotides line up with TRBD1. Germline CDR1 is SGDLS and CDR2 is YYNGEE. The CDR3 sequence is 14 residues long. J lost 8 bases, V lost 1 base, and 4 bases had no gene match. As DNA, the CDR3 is TGTGCCAGCAGCGTATGGACAGGGGACGATGAGCAGTTCTTC. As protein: CASSVWTGDDEQFF.

As DNA, the CDR3 is TGCGCCAGCAGCTTGGGGTCCAACCCGAATGAGCAGTTCTTC. Its translation: CASSLGSNPNEQFF. V is TRBV5-1 and J is TRBJ2-1, with D uncertain. The CDR3 is 14 amino acids. Trimming cost V 0 bases and J 7 bases, with 11 bases left between them. Looked up from germline, CDR1 is SGHRS and CDR2 is YFSETQ.

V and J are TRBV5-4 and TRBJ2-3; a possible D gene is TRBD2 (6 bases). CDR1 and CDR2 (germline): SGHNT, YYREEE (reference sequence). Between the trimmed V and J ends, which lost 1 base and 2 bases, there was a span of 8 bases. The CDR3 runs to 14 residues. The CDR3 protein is CASSLRRDTDTQYF. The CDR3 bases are TGTGCCAGCAGCTTGAGGCGGGACACAGATACGCAGTATTTT.

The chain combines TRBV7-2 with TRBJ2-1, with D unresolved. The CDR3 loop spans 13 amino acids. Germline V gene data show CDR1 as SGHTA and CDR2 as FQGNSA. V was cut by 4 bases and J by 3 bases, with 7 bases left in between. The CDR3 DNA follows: TGTGCCAGCAGCTCCAGCAGCTACAATGAGCAGTTCTTC. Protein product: CASSSSSYNEQFF. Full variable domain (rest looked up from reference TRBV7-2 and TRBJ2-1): GAGVSQSPSNKVTEKGKDVELRCDPISGHTALYWYRQSLGQGLEFLIYFQGNSAPDKSGLPSDRFSAERTGGSVSTLTIQRTQQEDSAVYLCASSSSSYNEQFFGPGTRLTVL.

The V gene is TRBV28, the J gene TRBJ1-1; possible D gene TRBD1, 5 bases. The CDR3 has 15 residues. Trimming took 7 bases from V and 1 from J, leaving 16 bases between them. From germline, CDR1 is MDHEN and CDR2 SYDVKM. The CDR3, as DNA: TGTGCCAGCACTTCCCCCGGGACGGAGAACACTGAAGCTTTCTTT. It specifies CASTSPGTENTEAFF.

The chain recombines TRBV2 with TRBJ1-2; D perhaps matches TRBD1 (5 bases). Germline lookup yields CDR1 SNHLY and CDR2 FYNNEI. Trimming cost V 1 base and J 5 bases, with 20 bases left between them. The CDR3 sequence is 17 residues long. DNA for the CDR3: TGTGCCAGCAGTGAAGGGACAATCAGAAACGCCGGGTATGGCTACACCTTC. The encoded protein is CASSEGTIRNAGYGYTF.

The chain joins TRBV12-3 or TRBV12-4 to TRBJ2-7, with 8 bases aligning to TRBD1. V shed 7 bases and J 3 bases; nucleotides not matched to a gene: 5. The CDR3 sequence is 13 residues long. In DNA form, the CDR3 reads TGTGCCAGCACTCGGACAGGGATCTACGAGCAGTACTTC. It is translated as CASTRTGIYEQYF.

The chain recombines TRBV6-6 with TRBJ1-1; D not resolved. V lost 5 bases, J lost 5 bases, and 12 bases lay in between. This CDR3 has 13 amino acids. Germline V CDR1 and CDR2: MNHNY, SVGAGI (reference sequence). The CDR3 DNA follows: TGTGCCAGCAGTAACCCCGGGAGGACTGAAGCTTTCTTT. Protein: CASSNPGRTEAFF.

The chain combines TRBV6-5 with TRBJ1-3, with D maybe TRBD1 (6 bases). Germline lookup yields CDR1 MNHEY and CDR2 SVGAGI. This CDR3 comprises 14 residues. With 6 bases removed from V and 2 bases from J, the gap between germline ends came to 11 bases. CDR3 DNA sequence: TGTGCCAGCAGGAGGGGGACCGCTGGAAACACCATATATTTT. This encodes CASRRGTAGNTIYF.

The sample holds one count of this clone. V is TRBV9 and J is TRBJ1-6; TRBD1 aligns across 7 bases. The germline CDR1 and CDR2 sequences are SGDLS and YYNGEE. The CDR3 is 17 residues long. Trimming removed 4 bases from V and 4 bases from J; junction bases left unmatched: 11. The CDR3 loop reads CASSISGTAYYNSPLHF. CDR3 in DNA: TGTGCCAGCAGCATATCCGGGACAGCCTATTATAATTCACCCCTCCACTTT.

The CDR3, as DNA: TGTGCCAGCAGCCTTGGGGGACAGTCCTACGAGCAGTACTTC. It translates to CASSLGGQSYEQYF. The chain has TRBV9 and TRBJ2-7, with 7 bases matching TRBD1. Trimming at V came to 4 bases and at J to 1 base, leaving 5 bases not matched to a gene. The CDR3 covers 14 residues. Germline V lookup: CDR1 SGDLS, CDR2 YYNGEE.

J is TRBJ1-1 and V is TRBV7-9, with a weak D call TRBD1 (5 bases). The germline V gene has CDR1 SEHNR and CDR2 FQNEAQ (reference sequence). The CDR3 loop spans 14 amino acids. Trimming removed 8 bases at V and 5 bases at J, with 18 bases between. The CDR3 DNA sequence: TGTGCCAGCCGTCTGGGGACGGTTCGGACTGAAGCTTTCTTT. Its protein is CASRLGTVRTEAFF. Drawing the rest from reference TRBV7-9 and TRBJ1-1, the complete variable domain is DTGVSQNPRHKITKRGQNVTFRCDPISEHNRLYWYRQTLGQGPEFLTYFQNEAQLEKSRLLSDRFSAERPKGSFSTLEIQRTEQGDSAMYLCASRLGTVRTEAFFGQGTRLTVV.

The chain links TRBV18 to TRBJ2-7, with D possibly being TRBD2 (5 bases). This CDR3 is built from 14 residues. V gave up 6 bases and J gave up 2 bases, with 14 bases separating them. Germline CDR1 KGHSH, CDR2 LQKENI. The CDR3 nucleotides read TGTGCCAGCTCCCGAGAGAGGGCGACCTACGAGCAGTACTTC. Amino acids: CASSRERATYEQYF.

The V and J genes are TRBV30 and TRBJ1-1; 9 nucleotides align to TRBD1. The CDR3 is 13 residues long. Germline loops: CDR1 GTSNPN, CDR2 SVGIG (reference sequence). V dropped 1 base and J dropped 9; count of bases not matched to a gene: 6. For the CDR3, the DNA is TGTGCCTGGAGTGGCCGGGACAGGGCCAAAGCTTTCTTT. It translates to CAWSGRDRAKAFF.

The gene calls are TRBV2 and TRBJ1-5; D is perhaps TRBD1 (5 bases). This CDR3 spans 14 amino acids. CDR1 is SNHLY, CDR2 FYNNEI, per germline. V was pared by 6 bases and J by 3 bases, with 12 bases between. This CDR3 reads CASRPGRNNQPQHF. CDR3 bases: TGTGCCAGCAGGCCGGGACGGAACAATCAGCCCCAGCATTTT.

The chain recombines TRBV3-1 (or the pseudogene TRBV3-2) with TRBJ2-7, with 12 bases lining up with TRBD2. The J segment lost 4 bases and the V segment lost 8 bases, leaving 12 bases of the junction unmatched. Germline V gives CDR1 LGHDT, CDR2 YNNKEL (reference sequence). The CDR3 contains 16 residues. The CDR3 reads CASELAGGPSLYEQYF. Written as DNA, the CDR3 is TGTGCCAGCGAGCTAGCGGGAGGGCCCTCCTTGTACGAGCAGTACTTC.

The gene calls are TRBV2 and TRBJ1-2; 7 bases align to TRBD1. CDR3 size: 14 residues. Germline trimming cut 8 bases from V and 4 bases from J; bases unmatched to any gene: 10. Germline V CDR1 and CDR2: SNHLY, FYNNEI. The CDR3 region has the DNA TGTGCCAGCGGTCGACAGGGCAGCTCCTATGGCTACACCTTC. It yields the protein CASGRQGSSYGYTF.

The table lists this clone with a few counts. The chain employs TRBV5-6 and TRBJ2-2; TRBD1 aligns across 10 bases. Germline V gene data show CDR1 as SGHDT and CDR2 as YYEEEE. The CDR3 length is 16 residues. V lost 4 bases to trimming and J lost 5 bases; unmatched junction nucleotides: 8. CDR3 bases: TGTGCCAGCAGCGCGGCCGGGACAGGGGCGACCGGGGAGCTGTTTTTT. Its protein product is CASSAAGTGATGELFF.

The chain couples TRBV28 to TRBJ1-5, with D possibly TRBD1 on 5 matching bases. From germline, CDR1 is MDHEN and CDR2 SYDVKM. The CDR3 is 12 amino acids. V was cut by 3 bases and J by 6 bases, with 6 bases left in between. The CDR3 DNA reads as TGTGCCAGCAGTTTCGGGACTCAGCCCCAGCATTTT. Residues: CASSFGTQPQHF.

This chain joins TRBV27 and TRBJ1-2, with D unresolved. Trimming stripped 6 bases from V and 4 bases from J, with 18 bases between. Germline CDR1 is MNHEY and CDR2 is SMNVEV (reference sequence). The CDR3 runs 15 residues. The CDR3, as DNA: TGTGCCAGCAGCCTTGACGCTCAACAACCCTATGGCTACACCTTC. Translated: CASSLDAQQPYGYTF.

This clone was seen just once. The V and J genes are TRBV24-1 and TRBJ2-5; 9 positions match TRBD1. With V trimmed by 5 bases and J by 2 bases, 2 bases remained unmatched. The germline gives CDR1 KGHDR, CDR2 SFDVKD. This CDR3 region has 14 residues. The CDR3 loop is CATSGDRDQETQYF. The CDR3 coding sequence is TGTGCCACCAGTGGGGACAGGGATCAAGAGACCCAGTACTTC.

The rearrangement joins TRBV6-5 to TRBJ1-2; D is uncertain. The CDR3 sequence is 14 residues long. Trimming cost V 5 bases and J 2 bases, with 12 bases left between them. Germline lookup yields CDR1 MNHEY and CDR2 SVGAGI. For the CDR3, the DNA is TGTGCCAGCAGTAGTGAAGGGTGGAACTATGGCTACACCTTC. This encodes CASSSEGWNYGYTF.